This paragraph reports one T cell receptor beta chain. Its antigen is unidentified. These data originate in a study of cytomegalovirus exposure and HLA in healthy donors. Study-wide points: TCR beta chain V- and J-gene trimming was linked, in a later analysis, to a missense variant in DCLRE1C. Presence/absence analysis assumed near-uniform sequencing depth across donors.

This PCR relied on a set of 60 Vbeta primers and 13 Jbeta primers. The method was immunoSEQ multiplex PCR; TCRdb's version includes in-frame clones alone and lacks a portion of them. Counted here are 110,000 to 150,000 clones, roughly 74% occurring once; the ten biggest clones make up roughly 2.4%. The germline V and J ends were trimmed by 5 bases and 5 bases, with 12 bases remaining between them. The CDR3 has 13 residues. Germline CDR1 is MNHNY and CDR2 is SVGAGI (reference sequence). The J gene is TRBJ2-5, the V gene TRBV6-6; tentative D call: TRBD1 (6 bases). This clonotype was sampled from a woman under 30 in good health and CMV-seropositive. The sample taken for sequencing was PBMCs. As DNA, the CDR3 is TGTGCCAGCAGTCAGTCAGGGGTTGAGACCCAGTACTTC. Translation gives CASSQSGVETQYF.